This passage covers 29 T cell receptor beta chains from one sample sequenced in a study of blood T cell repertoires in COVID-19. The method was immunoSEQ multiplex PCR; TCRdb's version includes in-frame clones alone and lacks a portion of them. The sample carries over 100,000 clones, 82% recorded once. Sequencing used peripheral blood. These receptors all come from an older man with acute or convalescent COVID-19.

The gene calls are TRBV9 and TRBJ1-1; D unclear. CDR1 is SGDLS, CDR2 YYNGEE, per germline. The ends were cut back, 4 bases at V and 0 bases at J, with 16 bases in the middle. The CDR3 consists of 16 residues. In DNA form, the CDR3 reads TGTGCCAGCAGCCCTCCTAAGTCCCATTTGAACACTGAAGCTTTCTTT. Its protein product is CASSPPKSHLNTEAFF. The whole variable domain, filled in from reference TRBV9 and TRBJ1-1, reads DSGVTQTPKHLITATGQRVTLRCSPRSGDLSVYWYQQSLDQGLQFLIQYYNGEERAKGNILERFSAQQFPDLHSELNLSSLELGDSALYFCASSPPKSHLNTEAFFGQGTRLTVV.

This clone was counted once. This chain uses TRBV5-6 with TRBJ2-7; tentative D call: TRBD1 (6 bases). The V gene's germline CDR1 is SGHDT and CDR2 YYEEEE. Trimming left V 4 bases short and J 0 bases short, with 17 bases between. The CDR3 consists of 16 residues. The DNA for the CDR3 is TGTGCCAGCAGCCCTAAGGACAGACGTAGCTCCTACGAGCAGTACTTC. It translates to CASSPKDRRSSYEQYF.

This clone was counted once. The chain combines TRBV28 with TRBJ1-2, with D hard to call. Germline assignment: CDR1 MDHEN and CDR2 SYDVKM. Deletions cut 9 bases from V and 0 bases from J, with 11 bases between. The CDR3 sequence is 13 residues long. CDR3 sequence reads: CARNSTSNYGYTF. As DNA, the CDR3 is TGTGCCAGGAACAGTACCTCTAACTATGGCTACACCTTC.

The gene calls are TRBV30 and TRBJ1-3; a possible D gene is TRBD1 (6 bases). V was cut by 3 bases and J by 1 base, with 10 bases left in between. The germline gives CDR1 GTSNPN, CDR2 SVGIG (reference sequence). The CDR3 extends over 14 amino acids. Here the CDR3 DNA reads TGTGCCTGGAGACCAGGGACATCTGGAAACACCATATATTTT. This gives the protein CAWRPGTSGNTIYF.

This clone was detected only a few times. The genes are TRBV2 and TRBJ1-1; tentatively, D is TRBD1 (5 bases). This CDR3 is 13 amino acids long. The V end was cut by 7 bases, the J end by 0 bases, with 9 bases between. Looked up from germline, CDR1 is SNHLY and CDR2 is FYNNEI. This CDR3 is CASTTGLNTEAFF. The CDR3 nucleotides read TGTGCCAGCACCACAGGACTGAACACTGAAGCTTTCTTT.

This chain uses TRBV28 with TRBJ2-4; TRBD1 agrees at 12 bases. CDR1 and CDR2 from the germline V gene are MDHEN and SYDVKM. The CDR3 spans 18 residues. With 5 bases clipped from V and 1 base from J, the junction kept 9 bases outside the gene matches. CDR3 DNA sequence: TGTGCCAGCAGTCCCGGGACAGGGGGCATAGGGGCCAAAAACATTCAGTACTTC. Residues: CASSPGTGGIGAKNIQYF.

The DNA for the CDR3 is TGTGCCAGCGCGGGGCAGGGCGCAGATACGCAGTATTTT. This translates into CASAGQGADTQYF. The chain uses TRBV6-5 and TRBJ2-3, with D possibly matching TRBD2 (6 bases). The CDR3 loop spans 13 amino acids. From germline, CDR1 is MNHEY and CDR2 SVGAGI. Trimming took 8 bases from V and 4 from J, leaving 13 bases between them.

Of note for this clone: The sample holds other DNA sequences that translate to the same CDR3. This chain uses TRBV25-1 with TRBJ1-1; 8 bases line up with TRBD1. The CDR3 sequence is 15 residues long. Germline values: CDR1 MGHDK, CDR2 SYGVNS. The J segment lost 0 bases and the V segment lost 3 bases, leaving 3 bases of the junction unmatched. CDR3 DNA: TGTGCCAGCAGTGAGCAGGGGGCCGTGAACACTGAAGCTTTCTTT. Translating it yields CASSEQGAVNTEAFF. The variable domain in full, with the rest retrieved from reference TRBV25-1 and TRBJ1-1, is EADIYQTPRYLVIGTGKKITLECSQTMGHDKMYWYQQDPGMELHLIHYSYGVNSTEKGDLSSESTVSRIRTEHFPLTLESARPSHTSQYLCASSEQGAVNTEAFFGQGTRLTVV.

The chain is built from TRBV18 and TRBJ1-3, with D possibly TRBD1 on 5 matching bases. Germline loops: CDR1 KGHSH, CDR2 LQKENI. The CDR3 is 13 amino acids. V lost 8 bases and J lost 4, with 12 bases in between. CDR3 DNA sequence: TGTGCCAGCACAGGAGAAACAGGAAACACCATATATTTT. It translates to CASTGETGNTIYF.

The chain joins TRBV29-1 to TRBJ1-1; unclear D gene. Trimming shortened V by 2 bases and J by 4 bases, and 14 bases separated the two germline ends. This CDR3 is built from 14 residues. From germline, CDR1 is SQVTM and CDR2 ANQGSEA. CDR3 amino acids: CSVESTKRGTEAFF. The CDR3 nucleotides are TGCAGCGTTGAATCTACAAAACGGGGCACTGAAGCTTTCTTT. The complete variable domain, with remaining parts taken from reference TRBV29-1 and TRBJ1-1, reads SAVISQKPSRDICQRGTSLTIQCQVDSQVTMMFWYRQQPGQSLTLIATANQGSEATYESGFVIDKFPISRPNLTFSTLTVSNMSPEDSSIYLCSVESTKRGTEAFFGQGTRLTVV.

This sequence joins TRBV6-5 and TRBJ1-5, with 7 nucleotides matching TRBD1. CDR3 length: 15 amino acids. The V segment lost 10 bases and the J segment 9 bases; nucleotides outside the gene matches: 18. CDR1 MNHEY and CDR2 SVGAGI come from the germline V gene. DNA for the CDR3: TGTGCCACCGGAGACAGGGACGCAAAGTATGGGCCCCAGCATTTT. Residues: CATGDRDAKYGPQHF.

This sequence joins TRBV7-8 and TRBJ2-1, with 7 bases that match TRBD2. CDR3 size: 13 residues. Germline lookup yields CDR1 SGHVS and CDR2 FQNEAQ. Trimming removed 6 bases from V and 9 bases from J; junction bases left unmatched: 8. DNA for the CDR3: TGTGCCAGCAGAAGGCGGGAGATCAGTGAGCAGTTCTTC. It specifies CASRRREISEQFF. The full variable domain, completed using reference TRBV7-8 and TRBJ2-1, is GAGVSQSPRYKVAKRGQDVALRCDPISGHVSLFWYQQALGQGPEFLTYFQNEAQLDKSGLPSDRFFAERPEGSVSTLKIQRTQQEDSAVYLCASRRREISEQFFGPGTRLTVL.

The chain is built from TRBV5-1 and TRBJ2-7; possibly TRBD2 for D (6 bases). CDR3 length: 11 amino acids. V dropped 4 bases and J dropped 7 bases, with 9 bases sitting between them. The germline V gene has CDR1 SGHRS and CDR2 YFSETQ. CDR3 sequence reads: CASSTAGEQYF. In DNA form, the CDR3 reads TGCGCCAGCAGCACCGCGGGGGAGCAGTACTTC. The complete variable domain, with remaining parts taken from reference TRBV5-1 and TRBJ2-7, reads KAGVTQTPRYLIKTRGQQVTLSCSPISGHRSVSWYQQTPGQGLQFLFEYFSETQRNKGNFPGRFSGRQFSNSRSEMNVSTLELGDSALYLCASSTAGEQYFGPGTRLTVT.

This CDR3 reads CASKGGLAGDGEQFF. In DNA form, the CDR3 reads TGTGCCAGTAAAGGCGGACTAGCGGGAGACGGTGAGCAGTTCTTC. The rearrangement joins TRBV7-6 to TRBJ2-1; 13 positions match TRBD2. Per the germline V gene, CDR1 is SGHVS and CDR2 is FNYEAQ. The CDR3 length is 15 residues. V was clipped by 9 bases and J by 9 bases; unmatched bases: 11. Variable domain in full (rest from reference TRBV7-6 and TRBJ2-1): GAGVSQSPRYKVTKRGQDVALRCDPISGHVSLYWYRQALGQGPEFLTYFNYEAQQDKSGLPNDRFSAERPEGSISTLTIQRTEQRDSAMYRCASKGGLAGDGEQFFGPGTRLTVL.

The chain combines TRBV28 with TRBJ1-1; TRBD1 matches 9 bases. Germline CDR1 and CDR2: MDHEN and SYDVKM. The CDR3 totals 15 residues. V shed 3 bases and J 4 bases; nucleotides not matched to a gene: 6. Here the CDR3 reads CASSFRGQGLTEAFF. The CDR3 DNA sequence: TGTGCCAGCAGTTTTAGGGGACAGGGTCTCACTGAAGCTTTCTTT.

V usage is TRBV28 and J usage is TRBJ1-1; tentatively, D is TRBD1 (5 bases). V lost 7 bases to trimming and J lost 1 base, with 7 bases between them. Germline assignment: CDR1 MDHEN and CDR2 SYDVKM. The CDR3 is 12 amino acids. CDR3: CASTDRNTEAFF. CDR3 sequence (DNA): TGTGCCAGCACCGACAGGAACACTGAAGCTTTCTTT.

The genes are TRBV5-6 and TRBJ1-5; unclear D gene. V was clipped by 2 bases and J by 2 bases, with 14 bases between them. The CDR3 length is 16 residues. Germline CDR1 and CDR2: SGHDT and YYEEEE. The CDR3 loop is CASSFRGIGGNQPQHF. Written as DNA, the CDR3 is TGTGCCAGCAGCTTCCGGGGAATTGGTGGCAATCAGCCCCAGCATTTT. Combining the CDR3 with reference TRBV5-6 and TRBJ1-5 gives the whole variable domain DAGVTQSPTHLIKTRGQQVTLRCSPKSGHDTVSWYQQALGQGPQFIFQYYEEEERQRGNFPDRFSGHQFPNYSSELNVNALLLGDSALYLCASSFRGIGGNQPQHFGDGTRLSIL.

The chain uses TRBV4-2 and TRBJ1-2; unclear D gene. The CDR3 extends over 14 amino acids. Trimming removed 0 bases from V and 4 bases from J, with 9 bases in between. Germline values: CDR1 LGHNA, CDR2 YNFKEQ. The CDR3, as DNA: TGTGCCAGCAGCCAAGATCCCCTGGCCTATGGCTACACCTTC. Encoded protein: CASSQDPLAYGYTF.

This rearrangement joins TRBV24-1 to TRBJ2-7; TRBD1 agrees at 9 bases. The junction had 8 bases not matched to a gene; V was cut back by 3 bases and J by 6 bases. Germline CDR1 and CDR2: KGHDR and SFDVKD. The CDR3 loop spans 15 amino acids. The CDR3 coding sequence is TGTGCCACCAGTGATACCGGGACAGGGTCCACCGAGCAGTACTTC. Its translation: CATSDTGTGSTEQYF.

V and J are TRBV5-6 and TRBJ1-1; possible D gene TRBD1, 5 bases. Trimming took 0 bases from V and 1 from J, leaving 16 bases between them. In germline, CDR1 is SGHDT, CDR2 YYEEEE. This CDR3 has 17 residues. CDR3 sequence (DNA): TGTGCCAGCAGCTTGGCGGCTAGGGGCGGGAGGAACACTGAAGCTTTCTTT. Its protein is CASSLAARGGRNTEAFF. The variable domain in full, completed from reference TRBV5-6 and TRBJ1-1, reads DAGVTQSPTHLIKTRGQQVTLRCSPKSGHDTVSWYQQALGQGPQFIFQYYEEEERQRGNFPDRFSGHQFPNYSSELNVNALLLGDSALYLCASSLAARGGRNTEAFFGQGTRLTVV.

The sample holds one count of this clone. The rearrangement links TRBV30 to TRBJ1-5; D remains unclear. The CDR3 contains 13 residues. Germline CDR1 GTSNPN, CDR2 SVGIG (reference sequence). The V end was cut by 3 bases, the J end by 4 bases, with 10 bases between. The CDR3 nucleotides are TGTGCCTGGAGCCGTGCAGGAAATCAGCCCCAGCATTTT. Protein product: CAWSRAGNQPQHF.

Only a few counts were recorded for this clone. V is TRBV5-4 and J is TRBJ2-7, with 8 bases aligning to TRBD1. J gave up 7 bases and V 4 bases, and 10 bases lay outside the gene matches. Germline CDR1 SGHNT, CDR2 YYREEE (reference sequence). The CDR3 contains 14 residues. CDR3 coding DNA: TGTGCCAGCAGCCTAGGACAGGGTCCCCCGGAGCAGTACTTC. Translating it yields CASSLGQGPPEQYF.

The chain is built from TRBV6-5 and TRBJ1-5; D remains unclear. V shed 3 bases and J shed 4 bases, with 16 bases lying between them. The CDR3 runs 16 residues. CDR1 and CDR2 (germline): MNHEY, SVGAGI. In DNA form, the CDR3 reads TGTGCCAGCAGTTATTCGGGGAACCAACTGAATCAGCCCCAGCATTTT. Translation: CASSYSGNQLNQPQHF.

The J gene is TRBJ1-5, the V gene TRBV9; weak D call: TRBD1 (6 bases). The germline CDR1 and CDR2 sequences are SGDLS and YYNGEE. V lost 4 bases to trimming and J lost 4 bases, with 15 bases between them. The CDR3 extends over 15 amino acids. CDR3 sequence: CASSPGPRGNQPQHF. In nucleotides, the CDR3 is TGTGCCAGCAGCCCCGGGCCCAGGGGAAATCAGCCCCAGCATTTT. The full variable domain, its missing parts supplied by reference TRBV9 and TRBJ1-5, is DSGVTQTPKHLITATGQRVTLRCSPRSGDLSVYWYQQSLDQGLQFLIQYYNGEERAKGNILERFSAQQFPDLHSELNLSSLELGDSALYFCASSPGPRGNQPQHFGDGTRLSIL.

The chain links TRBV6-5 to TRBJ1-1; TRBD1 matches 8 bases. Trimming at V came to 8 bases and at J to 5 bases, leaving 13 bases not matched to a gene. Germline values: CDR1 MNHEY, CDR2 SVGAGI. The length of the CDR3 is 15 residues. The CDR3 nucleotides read TGTGCCAGCTTGAAAGGCTCGACAGGGGATACTGAAGCTTTCTTT. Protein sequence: CASLKGSTGDTEAFF.

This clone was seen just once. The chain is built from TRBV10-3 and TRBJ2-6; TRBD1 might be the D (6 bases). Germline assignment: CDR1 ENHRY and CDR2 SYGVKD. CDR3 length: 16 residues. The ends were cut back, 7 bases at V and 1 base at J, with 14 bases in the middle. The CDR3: CAITSSTGSGANVLTF. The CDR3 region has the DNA TGTGCCATCACCTCCTCAACAGGGTCTGGGGCCAACGTCCTGACTTTC.

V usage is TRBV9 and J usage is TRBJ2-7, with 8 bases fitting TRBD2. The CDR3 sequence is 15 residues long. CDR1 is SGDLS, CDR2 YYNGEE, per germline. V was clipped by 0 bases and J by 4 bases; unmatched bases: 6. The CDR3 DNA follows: TGTGCCAGCAGCGTAGGAATAGCGGGAAGGTACGAGCAGTACTTC. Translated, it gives CASSVGIAGRYEQYF.

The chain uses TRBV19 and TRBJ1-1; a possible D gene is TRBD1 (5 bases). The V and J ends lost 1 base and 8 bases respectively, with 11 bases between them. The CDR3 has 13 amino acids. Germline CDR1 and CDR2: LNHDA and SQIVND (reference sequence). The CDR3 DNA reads TGTGCCAGTAGTATAGTGGGGCAATTGGAAGCTTTCTTT. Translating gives CASSIVGQLEAFF.

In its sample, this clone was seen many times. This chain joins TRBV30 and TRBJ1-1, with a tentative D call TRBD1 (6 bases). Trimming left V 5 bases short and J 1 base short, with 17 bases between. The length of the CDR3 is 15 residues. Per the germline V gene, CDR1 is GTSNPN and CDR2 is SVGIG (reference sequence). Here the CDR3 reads CAWGHRVLWNTEAFF. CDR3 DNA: TGTGCCTGGGGGCACAGGGTTTTGTGGAACACTGAAGCTTTCTTT.